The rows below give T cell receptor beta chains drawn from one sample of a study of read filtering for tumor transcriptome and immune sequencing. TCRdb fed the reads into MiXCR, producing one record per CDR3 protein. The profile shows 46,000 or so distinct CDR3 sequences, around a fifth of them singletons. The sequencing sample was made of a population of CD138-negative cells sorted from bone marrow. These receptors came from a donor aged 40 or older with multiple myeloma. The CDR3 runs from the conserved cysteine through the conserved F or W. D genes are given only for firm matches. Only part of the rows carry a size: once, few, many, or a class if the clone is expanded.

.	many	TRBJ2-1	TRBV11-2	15	CASSWGPAGVNEQFF	TGTGCCAGCAGCTGGGGGCCGGCAGGGGTCAATGAGCAGTTCTTC
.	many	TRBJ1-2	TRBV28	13	CASITDGNYGYTF	TGTGCCAGCATCACCGACGGGAACTATGGCTACACCTTC
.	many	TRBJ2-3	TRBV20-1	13	CSASVQDGTEQYF	TGCAGTGCAAGCGTCCAAGACGGGACCGAGCAGTATTTT
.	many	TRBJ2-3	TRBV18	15	CASSPVTGLTDTQYF	TGTGCCAGCTCACCAGTGACAGGCCTCACAGATACGCAGTATTTT
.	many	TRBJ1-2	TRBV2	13	CASSGPPNYGYTF	TGTGCCAGCAGTGGTCCACCCAACTATGGCTACACCTTC
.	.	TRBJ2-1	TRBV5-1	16	CASCRNAGQISNEQFF	TGCGCCAGCTGCAGGAACGCGGGACAGATATCCAATGAGCAGTTCTTC
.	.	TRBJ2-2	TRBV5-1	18	CASSLAAGILRATGELFF	TGCGCCAGCAGTTTGGCCGCCGGGATCCTAAGGGCTACCGGGGAGCTGTTTTTT
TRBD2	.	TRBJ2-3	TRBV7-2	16	CASSLGSGRRTDTQYF	TGTGCCAGCAGCTTAGGTAGCGGGAGACGCACAGATACGCAGTATTTT
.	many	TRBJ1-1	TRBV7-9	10	CASGNYEAFF	TGTGCCAGCGGGAACTACGAAGCTTTCTTT
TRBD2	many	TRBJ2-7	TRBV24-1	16	CATSDIGTSGAYEQYF	TGTGCCACCAGTGACATTGGGACTAGCGGGGCCTACGAGCAGTACTTC
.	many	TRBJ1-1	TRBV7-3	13	CASSSGRWTEAFF	TGTGCCAGCAGCTCCGGCCGGTGGACTGAAGCTTTCTTT
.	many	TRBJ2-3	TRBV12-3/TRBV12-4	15	CASSLKTGIADTQYF	TGTGCCAGCAGTTTAAAGACCGGGATCGCAGATACGCAGTATTTT
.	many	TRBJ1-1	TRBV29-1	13	CSGSDRRTAEAFF	TGCAGCGGTTCCGACAGGCGGACGGCTGAAGCTTTCTTT
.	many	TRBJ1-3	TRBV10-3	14	CAISEPDSGNTIYF	TGTGCCATCAGTGAACCCGACTCTGGAAACACCATATATTTT
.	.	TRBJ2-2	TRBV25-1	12	CASHRHDRGLFF	TGTGCCAGCCACCGACACGACCGGGGGCTGTTTTTT
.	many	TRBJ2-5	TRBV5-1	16	CASSLGESGKQETQYF	TGCGCCAGCAGCTTGGGGGAAAGCGGCAAGCAAGAGACCCAGTACTTC
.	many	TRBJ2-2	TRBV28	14	CASSSTGRTGELFF	TGTGCCAGCAGTTCGACAGGCAGGACCGGGGAGCTGTTTTTT
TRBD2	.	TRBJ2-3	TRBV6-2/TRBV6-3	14	CASTQLAGGSTQYF	TGTGCCAGCACCCAACTAGCGGGAGGATCTACGCAGTATTTT
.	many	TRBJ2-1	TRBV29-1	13	CSAGGRGVNEQFF	TGCAGCGCCGGGGGGAGGGGGGTCAATGAGCAGTTCTTC
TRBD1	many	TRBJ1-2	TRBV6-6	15	CASRQTGGAAYGYTF	TGTGCCAGCAGACAGACAGGGGGCGCCGCCTATGGCTACACCTTC
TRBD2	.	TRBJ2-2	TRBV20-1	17	CSARDGLPGGRTGELFF	TGCAGTGCTAGAGACGGACTACCGGGAGGGCGAACCGGGGAGCTGTTTTTT
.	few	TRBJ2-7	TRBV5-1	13	CASSDGFAYEQYF	TGCGCCAGCAGCGACGGATTCGCCTACGAGCAGTACTTC
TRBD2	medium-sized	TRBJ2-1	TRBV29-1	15	CSARRGATTYNEQFF	TGCAGCGCGCGGCGGGGGGCGACCACCTACAATGAGCAGTTCTTC
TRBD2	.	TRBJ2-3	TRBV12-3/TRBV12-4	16	CAGSLAPGLGTDTQYF	TGTGCCGGCAGTTTGGCCCCGGGACTAGGCACAGATACGCAGTATTTT
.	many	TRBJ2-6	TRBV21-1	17	CASSPPVDSPGANVLTF	TGTGCCAGCAGCCCCCCGGTCGATAGCCCCGGGGCCAACGTCCTGACTTTC
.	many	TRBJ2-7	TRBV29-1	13	CSVEGQGSLEQYF	TGCAGCGTTGAAGGTCAGGGAAGCCTCGAGCAGTACTTC
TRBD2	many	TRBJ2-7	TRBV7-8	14	CASSLLAASYEQYF	TGTGCCAGCAGCCTGCTAGCGGCCTCCTACGAGCAGTACTTC
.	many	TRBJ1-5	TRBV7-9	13	CASSLDGYQPQHF	TGTGCCAGCAGCTTAGATGGTTATCAGCCCCAGCATTTT
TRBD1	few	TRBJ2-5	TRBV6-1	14	CASSQGARRETQYF	TGTGCCAGCAGTCAGGGGGCCAGGAGAGAGACCCAGTACTTC
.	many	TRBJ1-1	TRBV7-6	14	CASSLLQGNTEAFF	TGTGCCAGCAGTTTACTACAGGGGAACACTGAAGCTTTCTTT
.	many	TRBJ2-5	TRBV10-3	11	CAIGPQETQYF	TGTGCCATCGGGCCACAAGAGACCCAGTACTTC
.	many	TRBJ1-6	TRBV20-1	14	CSARGGTAEGALHF	TGCAGTGCTAGGGGGGGGACCGCTGAAGGAGCCCTCCACTTT
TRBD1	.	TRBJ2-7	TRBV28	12	CASCLSGGEQYF	TGTGCCAGCTGTTTATCAGGGGGCGAGCAGTACTTC
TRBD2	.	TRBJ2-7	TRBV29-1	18	CSVEGIGPTSGRTYEQYF	TGCAGCGTTGAAGGGATAGGTCCCACTAGCGGGAGAACCTACGAGCAGTACTTC
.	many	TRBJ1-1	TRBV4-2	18	CASSQDPVVRDAYTEAFF	TGTGCCAGCAGCCAAGATCCAGTCGTGAGAGACGCCTACACTGAAGCTTTCTTT
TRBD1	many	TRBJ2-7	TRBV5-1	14	CASSRGQGRHEQYF	TGCGCCAGCAGCCGGGGACAGGGAAGACACGAGCAGTACTTC